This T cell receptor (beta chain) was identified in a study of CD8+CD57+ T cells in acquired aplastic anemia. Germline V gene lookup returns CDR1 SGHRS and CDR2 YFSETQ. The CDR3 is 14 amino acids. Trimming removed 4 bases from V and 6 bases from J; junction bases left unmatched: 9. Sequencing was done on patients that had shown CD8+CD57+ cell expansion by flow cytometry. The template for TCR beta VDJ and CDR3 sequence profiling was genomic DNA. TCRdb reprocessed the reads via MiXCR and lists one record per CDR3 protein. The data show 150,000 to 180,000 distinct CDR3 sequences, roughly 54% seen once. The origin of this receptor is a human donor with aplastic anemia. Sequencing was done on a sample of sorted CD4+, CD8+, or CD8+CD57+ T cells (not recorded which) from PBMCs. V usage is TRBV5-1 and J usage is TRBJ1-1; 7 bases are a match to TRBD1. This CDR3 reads CASSQLGQMSEAFF. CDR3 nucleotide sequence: TGCGCCAGCAGCCAGTTGGGACAGATGTCTGAAGCTTTCTTT.